This is a list of T cell receptor beta chains from one sample in a study of blood T cell repertoires in COVID-19. Repertoires were generated with immunoSEQ multiplex PCR, while TCRdb's copy carries only in-frame clones and drops some. The data contain 150,000 to 200,000 clones, approximately 85% of them singletons. The sample taken for sequencing was peripheral blood. All receptors come from a man older than 75 with COVID-19, enrolled during active disease. CDR3s include the opening cysteine and the closing phenylalanine or tryptophan. The D gene is left open where the match is weak. Rows may omit the clone size; those that give it use once, few, many or a size class.

>TRBJ1-4|TRBD1|.|TRBV14
TGTGCCAGCAGCCAACGGCAGGGGGCAACTAATGAAAAACTGTTTTTT
CASSQRQGATNEKLFF
>TRBJ1-1|.|.|TRBV19
TGTGCCAGTAGTATAGCCCTAGTGGGCACTGAAGCTTTCTTT
CASSIALVGTEAFF
>TRBJ1-2|TRBD1|.|TRBV5-5
TGTGCCAGCAGTTGGGGGACAGCTTGGGGCTACACCTTC
CASSWGTAWGYTF
>TRBJ1-2|TRBD1|.|TRBV6-6
TGTGCCAGCAGTCGGGACAGCGGAGACTATGGCTACACCTTC
CASSRDSGDYGYTF
>TRBJ1-4|TRBD1|.|TRBV5-8
TGTGCCAGCAGCACCTGGGGACAGATAGCAACTAATGAAAAACTGTTTTTT
CASSTWGQIATNEKLFF
>TRBJ2-2|TRBD2|.|TRBV6-5
TGTGCCAGCAGTCGACTAGCGGAACCCACCGGGGAGCTGTTTTTT
CASSRLAEPTGELFF
>TRBJ2-2|TRBD1|few|TRBV28
TGTGCCAGCAGTTATACAGGGGGTACCGGGGAGCTGTTTTTT
CASSYTGGTGELFF
>TRBJ1-5|.|few|TRBV7-2
TGTGCCAGCAGCTTACAGGCAATCAATCAGCCCCAGCATTTT
CASSLQAINQPQHF
>TRBJ2-5|TRBD2|.|TRBV7-2
TGTGCCAGCAGCTTACAGCGGGGGATGGAGACCCAGTACTTC
CASSLQRGMETQYF
>TRBJ2-2|.|.|TRBV6-5
TGTGCCAGCAGTTACTCGATCCGGGGGACCGGGGAGCTGTTTTTT
CASSYSIRGTGELFF
>TRBJ2-1|.|.|TRBV20-1
TGCAGTGCAAGCGACAATGAGCAGTTCTTC
CSASDNEQFF
>TRBJ1-6|.|.|TRBV6-4
TGTGCCAGCAGCAGGGATTATAATTCACCCCTCCACTTT
CASSRDYNSPLHF
>TRBJ2-7|TRBD2|.|TRBV5-1
TGCGCCAGCAGCGAAAATAGCGGGGGATTTTCCTACGAGCAGTACTTC
CASSENSGGFSYEQYF
>TRBJ1-5|.|.|TRBV21-1
TGTGCCAGCGGACAGGGGACTTACGGCAATCAGCCCCAGCATTTT
CASGQGTYGNQPQHF
>TRBJ2-2|TRBD1|.|TRBV19
TGTGCCAGTAGTACGTCCCCGGGACAGGGCGCCTGGGGGGCTCCCGGGGAGCTGTTTTTT
CASSTSPGQGAWGAPGELFF
>TRBJ1-2|.|.|TRBV29-1
TGCAGCGTTGAAGGACAGGATGGCTACACCTTC
CSVEGQDGYTF
>TRBJ1-1|TRBD1|.|TRBV7-3
TGTGCCAGCAGTCATATGGGACAGCCGAACACTGAAGCTTTCTTT
CASSHMGQPNTEAFF
>TRBJ1-4|TRBD1|.|TRBV6-1
TGTGCCAGCAGTGGCCCCACCGGGACAGGCCATGAAAAACTGTTTTTT
CASSGPTGTGHEKLFF
>TRBJ1-1|.|.|TRBV19
TGTGCCAGTAGTACCGGACAGAGGCTAAACACTGAAGCTTTCTTT
CASSTGQRLNTEAFF
>TRBJ1-3|.|.|TRBV6-5
TGTGCCAGCAGTTCGGGGGGGATGAGGTCTGGAAACACCATATATTTT
CASSSGGMRSGNTIYF
>TRBJ1-1|TRBD1|.|TRBV18
TGTGCCAGCTCAGCCAGGGGGCCGGATTCGAACACTGAAGCTTTCTTT
CASSARGPDSNTEAFF
>TRBJ2-4|TRBD1|.|TRBV19
TGTGCCAGTAGGAGCCGGGACAGGGAAAACATTCAGTACTTC
CASRSRDRENIQYF
>TRBJ1-1|.|.|TRBV9
TGTGCCAGCAGCCCCGGGAGGGCGGGAGGCACTGAAGCTTTCTTT
CASSPGRAGGTEAFF
>TRBJ2-5|TRBD1|.|TRBV11-2
TGTGCCAGCAGCTTAGATCTTTCAGGGGGCGCGGAGACCCAGTACTTC
CASSLDLSGGAETQYF
>TRBJ2-1|TRBD2|.|TRBV2
TGTGCCAGCAGTGATGGTAGCGGGAATGAGCAGTTCTTC
CASSDGSGNEQFF
>TRBJ1-2|.|.|TRBV5-1
TGCGCCAGCAGCCTGACAGGACCCTATGGCTACACCTTC
CASSLTGPYGYTF
>TRBJ1-1|.|.|TRBV28
TGTGCCAGCAGTCCGACAGAGAAGACTGAAGCTTTCTTT
CASSPTEKTEAFF
>TRBJ2-2|TRBD1|.|TRBV6-5
TGTGCCAGCAGAACACAGGGGGCGATAACCGGGGAGCTGTTTTTT
CASRTQGAITGELFF
>TRBJ1-6|.|.|TRBV4-2
TGTGCCAGCAGCCCGTACCTCCGGGGTTCACCCCTCCACTTT
CASSPYLRGSPLHF
>TRBJ1-4|.|.|TRBV13
TGTGCCAGCAGCCTGAGGGCGTCCACTAATGAAAAACTGTTTTTT
CASSLRASTNEKLFF
>TRBJ1-1|TRBD1|.|TRBV9
TGTGCCAGCAGCGTAGAGGACAGGGGGGAAGCTTTCTTT
CASSVEDRGEAFF
>TRBJ1-1|TRBD1|.|TRBV4-2
TGTGCCAGCAGCCCGGGACAGGTTATTCGCACTGAAGCTTTCTTT
CASSPGQVIRTEAFF
>TRBJ2-3|.|.|TRBV6-5
TGTGCCAGCAGTTACTCTCATGGACAGAGGGGAGATACGCAGTATTTT
CASSYSHGQRGDTQYF